This TCR beta chain is from a study of blood T cell repertoires in COVID-19. Looking at the study overall: COVID-19 samples collected from the United States, Italy and Spain covered acute and convalescent phases. The cDNA or gDNA used as material had been derived from T cells, B-cell-depleted T cells, or PBMCs.

Per the original methods: Amplification with reference gene primers provided the estimates of nucleated cell counts. Measured with immunoSEQ multiplex PCR; TCRdb has only the in-frame clones, and not every one. V, J and clone size are those of that table, while D and trimming were read from the DNA. The data show 150,000 to 200,000 clones, with around 88% seen just once and over 4.5% held by the top ten. CDR1 is SGHAT, CDR2 FQDESV, per germline (reference sequence). The CDR3 is made up of 13 amino acids. Note on this clone: An end of the junction does not agree with germline; a read error may underlie this.

This receptor was obtained from a human donor in a cohort sampled during active COVID-19. The chain couples TRBV11-1 to TRBJ1-2; D perhaps matches TRBD1 (5 bases). Sequencing used peripheral blood. In DNA form, the CDR3 reads TGTGCCAGCAGCCTTCAGACAGACCGGCCCTATAACTTC. This encodes CASSLQTDRPYNF.